This T cell receptor (beta chain) stems from a study of T cell changes during pregnancy in multiple sclerosis. Germline V CDR1 and CDR2: SGHAT, FQNNGV. V was cut by 3 bases and J by 1 base, with 9 bases left in between. The CDR3 consists of 14 residues. Using immunoSEQ multiplex PCR, the repertoire was profiled, and TCRdb retains in-frame clones only, with some absent. This sample yields 40,000 to 50,000 clones, of which approximately 94% are seen a single time; roughly 0.6% belongs to the top ten. This receptor was identified in a female donor with multiple sclerosis, enrolled in a pregnancy study. The chain links TRBV11-2 to TRBJ2-5; tentative D call: TRBD2 (5 bases). Material: CD4+ T cells from peripheral blood mononuclear cells, obtained in the third trimester of pregnancy. Written as DNA, the CDR3 is TGTGCCAGCAGCTTCCCCGGGGTCCAAGAGACCCAGTACTTC. It codes for CASSFPGVQETQYF. The full variable domain, with the rest looked up from reference TRBV11-2 and TRBJ2-5, is EAGVAQSPRYKIIEKRQSVAFWCNPISGHATLYWYQQILGQGPKLLIQFQNNGVVDDSQLPKDRFSAERLKGVDSTLKIQPAKLEDSAVYLCASSFPGVQETQYFGPGTRLLVL.